The sequence of this TCR beta chain was determined in a study of blood T cell repertoires in COVID-19. Study context: PBMCs, B-cell-depleted T cells, or T cells provided the cDNA or gDNA that made up the material.

The CDR3 loop spans 14 amino acids. Method: immunoSEQ multiplex PCR; TCRdb's copy keeps in-frame clones and lacks some. The table shows about 60,000 clones, with 85% to 90% occurring only once. The TCR originated in a human donor in a cohort sampled during active COVID-19. Sequenced material: peripheral blood. The chain couples TRBV21-1 to TRBJ2-2; no check of the table's D call, TRBD1, against the DNA was made. TRBV21-1 is a documented pseudogene. CDR3 sequence: CASSRGPGTGELFF. DNA for the CDR3: TGTGCCAGCAGCAGGGGGCCGGGCACCGGGGAGCTGTTTTTT.